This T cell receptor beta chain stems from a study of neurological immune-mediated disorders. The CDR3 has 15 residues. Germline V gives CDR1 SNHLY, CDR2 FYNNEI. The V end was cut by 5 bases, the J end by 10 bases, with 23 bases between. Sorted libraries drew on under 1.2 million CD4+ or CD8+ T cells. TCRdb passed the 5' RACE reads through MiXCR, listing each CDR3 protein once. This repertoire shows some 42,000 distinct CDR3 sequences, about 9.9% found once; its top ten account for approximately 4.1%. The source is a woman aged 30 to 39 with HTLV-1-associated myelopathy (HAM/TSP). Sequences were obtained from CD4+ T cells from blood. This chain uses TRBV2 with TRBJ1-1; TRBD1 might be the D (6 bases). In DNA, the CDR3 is TGTGCCAGCAGTACCCAAGAGACAGGTTCAAACCTAGCTTTCTTT. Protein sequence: CASSTQETGSNLAFF.